This T cell receptor (beta chain) was captured in a study of blood T cells in healthy people across ages. This clonotype was found a few times. The V and J ends lost 1 base and 2 bases, in that order; junction bases with no gene match: 3. Germline CDR1 reads LNHNV; CDR2 reads YYDKDF (reference sequence). This CDR3 contains 16 residues. It was with a sample-barcoded 5' primer and a J-beta primer mix that a second PCR of roughly 7 to 11 cycles was run. Every single cDNA molecule received a tag from a template-switch adaptor with 12 random nucleotides. TCRdb reanalysed the 5' RACE reads using MiXCR and keeps one entry per CDR3 protein. This table holds fewer than 800,000 distinct CDR3 sequences, around 49% found once. Healthy Russian Caucasian donors spanned ages about 6 to 100 years. Peripheral blood, ten milliliters per donor, was collected.

The sequence derives from a woman in her fifties or sixties in good health. The V and J genes are TRBV15 and TRBJ2-3; 10 nucleotides agree with TRBD2. Sequenced sample: blood. The CDR3 protein is CATSRGLAGATDTQYF. CDR3 bases: TGTGCCACCAGCAGAGGGCTAGCGGGAGCCACAGATACGCAGTATTTT.